Detailed here is one TCR beta chain. Its specificity is not known. Sequencing used immunoSEQ multiplex PCR; TCRdb keeps in-frame clones, though not all of them. Seen here are 100,000 or so clones, roughly 89% observed once, and the top ten hold about 6.4%. This specimen belongs to a study of PD-1 blockade in classical Hodgkin lymphoma. Across the whole study: Patients were treated with nivolumab at 3 mg/kg, and this was given intravenously every 2 weeks.

In every patient, relapse followed autologous stem cell transplantation, while exposure to brentuximab vedotin differed. General study results and limits: By C4D1, diversity of CD4+ TCRs had risen significantly, whereas that of CD8+ TCRs had not. Exclusion removed patients who began nivolumab under 1 year after ASCT.

The germline V gene encodes CDR1 MNHEY and CDR2 SMNVEV (reference sequence). The CDR3 is 12 amino acids. V was shortened by 3 bases and J by 12 bases, with 9 bases between the two germline ends. Source: peripheral blood mononuclear cells (PBMCs), taken before the second cycle of nivolumab. This TCR derives from a human donor with classical Hodgkin lymphoma. The chain has TRBV27 and TRBJ1-6; D is uncertain. The CDR3 nucleotides read TGTGCCAGCAGTTTTGCTTGGGGACCCCTCCACTTT. Its translation: CASSFAWGPLHF.